This entry lists 12 T cell receptor beta chains sequenced from one sample in a study of human T cells and chemical hapten exposure. TCRdb passed the RACE reads through MiXCR, listing each CDR3 protein once. The profile covers about 120,000 distinct CDR3 sequences, with roughly 13% appearing a single time and approximately 3% taken by the ten largest. Regarding time point: pre-sensitization, week 0. The treatment is: therapeutic diphenylcyclopropenone sensitization with weekly scalp DPC. The sequenced sample was whole blood, obtained in connection with sensitization to the hapten diphenylcyclopropenone (DPC). These receptors were taken from a woman aged 18 to 35 with alopecia areata. Some clones in this sample may be carry-over from other donors' samples.

CDR3 residues: CASSLLAGGLDEQFF. The CDR3 DNA follows: TGTGCCAGCAGCTTGCTAGCGGGGGGGCTGGATGAGCAGTTCTTC. This sequence joins TRBV7-6 and TRBJ2-1; 12 bases map to TRBD2. CDR3 length: 15 amino acids. CDR1 and CDR2 from the germline V gene are SGHVS and FNYEAQ. After removal of 3 bases from V and 8 bases from J, the junction contained 5 bases not matched to a gene.

The rearrangement links TRBV29-1 to TRBJ1-3; unclear D gene. Trimming removed 6 bases at V and 1 base at J, with 13 bases between. Germline lookup yields CDR1 SQVTM and CDR2 ANQGSEA. This CDR3 spans 14 amino acids. The CDR3 coding sequence is TGCAGCGTGGTGGGCCATAAATCTGGAAACACCATATATTTT. Its translation is CSVVGHKSGNTIYF.

The rearrangement joins TRBV30 to TRBJ1-2, with D uncertain. Trimming removed 2 bases at V and 4 bases at J, with 11 bases between. Germline V gene data show CDR1 as GTSNPN and CDR2 as SVGIG (reference sequence). The length of the CDR3 is 13 residues. The CDR3 loop is CAWSSGDIYGYTF. The CDR3 DNA reads TGTGCCTGGAGTTCCGGGGATATCTATGGCTACACCTTC.

This clonotype was picked up many times. This rearrangement joins TRBV7-2 to TRBJ2-3, with 7 bases identical to TRBD1. The CDR3 runs 15 residues. CDR1 SGHTA and CDR2 FQGNSA come from the germline V gene. Losses at the gene ends were 2 bases for V and 2 bases for J; bases not matched to a gene: 4. CDR3 nucleotides: TGTGCCAGCAGCTTACGAGGGGGCGTCACAGATACGCAGTATTTT. As protein: CASSLRGGVTDTQYF.

This clonotype was detected only a few times. V and J are TRBV7-2 and TRBJ2-1, with TRBD2 identical over 9 bases. This CDR3 is 14 amino acids long. Germline CDR1 SGHTA, CDR2 FQGNSA. The ends lost 5 bases at V and 7 bases at J; junction bases unmatched: 6. The CDR3 nucleotides read TGTGCCAGCAGCATTGAGCGGGGGGTAAATGAGCAGTTCTTC. Protein sequence: CASSIERGVNEQFF. Using reference TRBV7-2 and TRBJ2-1 for the parts outside the CDR3, the full variable domain is GAGVSQSPSNKVTEKGKDVELRCDPISGHTALYWYRQSLGQGLEFLIYFQGNSAPDKSGLPSDRFSAERTGGSVSTLTIQRTQQEDSAVYLCASSIERGVNEQFFGPGTRLTVL.

The rearrangement joins TRBV9 to TRBJ2-2, with TRBD2 identical over 13 bases. The V and J ends lost 4 bases and 8 bases, in that order; junction bases with no gene match: 5. The CDR3 length is 15 residues. Germline-derived CDR1 and CDR2 are SGDLS and YYNGEE. In DNA, the CDR3 is TGTGCCAGCAGCCGACTAGCGGGGGGCCTAGGGGAGCTGTTTTTT. This sequence encodes CASSRLAGGLGELFF.

There are a few counts of this clonotype. This chain connects TRBV20-1 to TRBJ2-7; 10 nucleotides align to TRBD2. After removal of 3 bases from V and 6 bases from J, the junction contained 14 bases not matched to a gene. The germline CDR1 and CDR2 sequences are DFQATT and SNEGSKA (reference sequence). The CDR3 has 16 residues. Here the CDR3 DNA reads TGCAGTGCTAGCCCTGCGGGACTAGCGAGTTTCGGCGAGCAGTACTTC. Encoded protein: CSASPAGLASFGEQYF.

In regard to this clonotype: One junction end does not reproduce the germline sequence, and a read error may be involved. This chain uses TRBV11-3 with TRBJ1-1; tentative D call: TRBD1 (6 bases). The germline V gene encodes CDR1 SGHNT and CDR2 YENEEA. The CDR3 is 13 residues long. This chain's CDR3 is CASSLEGTTVAFF. The CDR3 coding sequence is TGTGCCAGCAGCTTAGAGGGGACAACTGTAGCTTTCTTT.

V usage is TRBV20-1 and J usage is TRBJ2-5, with a possible D match to TRBD2 (5 bases). V lost 5 bases and J 5 bases, leaving 21 bases between the germline ends. Germline values: CDR1 DFQATT, CDR2 SNEGSKA (reference sequence). The CDR3 has 15 amino acids. CDR3 residues: CSAAGIIRGKETQYF. Here the CDR3 DNA reads TGCAGTGCTGCCGGAATAATACGAGGGAAGGAGACCCAGTACTTC.

CDR3 DNA sequence: TGTGCCAGCAGCTTTGGGCCGGGAAACACCGGGGAGCTGTTTTTT. Protein sequence: CASSFGPGNTGELFF. The chain is built from TRBV7-3 and TRBJ2-2, with D perhaps matching TRBD2 (5 bases). Germline loops: CDR1 SGHTA, CDR2 FQGTGA. V lost 3 bases and J 2 bases, leaving 10 bases between the germline ends. This CDR3 comprises 15 residues.

V usage is TRBV5-4 and J usage is TRBJ2-2; no clear D. V dropped 1 base and J dropped 6 bases, with 4 bases sitting between them. CDR1 and CDR2 (germline): SGHNT, YYREEE (reference sequence). There are 12 residues in the CDR3. CDR3 coding DNA: TGTGCCAGCAGCTTGTGGCCCGGGGAGCTGTTTTTT. Protein: CASSLWPGELFF. Together with reference TRBV5-4 and TRBJ2-2, the CDR3 gives the full variable domain: ETGVTQSPTHLIKTRGQQVTLRCSSQSGHNTVSWYQQALGQGPQFIFQYYREEENGRGNFPPRFSGLQFPNYSSELNVNALELDDSALYLCASSLWPGELFFGEGSRLTVL.

This clonotype turned up a few times. The rearrangement joins TRBV29-1 to TRBJ2-3; 9 bases align to TRBD2. V shed 6 bases, J shed 1 base, and the junction held 2 bases outside the gene matches. CDR3 length: 13 amino acids. Germline CDR1 SQVTM, CDR2 ANQGSEA. CDR3 region: CSVRGGGTDTQYF. The CDR3 DNA follows: TGCAGCGTGCGGGGGGGAGGCACAGATACGCAGTATTTT.